The 26 T cell receptor beta chains below were found in one sample sequenced in a study of T-cell reconstitution after alpha-beta-depleted transplantation in children. General study findings and limits: When one year had passed after transplant, most T-cell counts and diversity came from newly produced T cells.

Preparing the TCRbeta library involved the use of unique molecular identifiers. Each CDR3 protein is one row after TCRdb ran MiXCR on the PCR reads. Among 330,000 or so distinct CDR3 sequences listed, just over 7.5% were seen once. These receptors' targets are unknown. Sequencing used peripheral blood, obtained 360 days after TCRalphabeta/CD19-depleted stem cell transplant. The receptors come from a female patient between 2 and 15 years old who had a stem cell transplant for Fanconi anemia, so the T cells may come from the graft donor.

This clonotype appeared a few times. V usage is TRBV7-9 and J usage is TRBJ1-2; D is perhaps TRBD1 (6 bases). Germline lookup yields CDR1 SEHNR and CDR2 FQNEAQ (reference sequence). This CDR3 contains 13 residues. V was shortened by 2 bases and J by 6 bases, with 10 bases between the two germline ends. CDR3 protein: CASSLTQGNGYTF. The CDR3, as DNA: TGTGCCAGCAGCTTAACACAGGGTAATGGCTACACCTTC.

This sequence joins TRBV28 and TRBJ1-4; D not resolved. V was trimmed by 2 bases and J by 8 bases, leaving 9 bases between them. CDR1 and CDR2 (germline): MDHEN, SYDVKM. CDR3 length: 13 amino acids. CDR3 sequence: CASSLPGEEKLFF. The DNA of the CDR3 is TGTGCCAGCAGTTTACCAGGAGAAGAAAAACTGTTTTTT.

This clonotype was observed at least ten times. Here the CDR3 reads CASSVDPNQRGGKQYF. CDR3 DNA sequence: TGTGCCAGCAGCGTAGACCCCAATCAGCGGGGGGGCAAGCAGTACTTC. The V and J genes are TRBV9 and TRBJ2-7; TRBD2 matches 10 bases. The CDR3 loop spans 16 amino acids. The V gene end was trimmed by 0 bases and the J gene end by 8 bases; junction bases not matched to a gene: 11. The germline V gene encodes CDR1 SGDLS and CDR2 YYNGEE.

The table lists this clonotype with a few counts. The V gene is TRBV15, the J gene TRBJ1-5; maybe TRBD1 (5 bases). The CDR3 totals 14 residues. V was pared by 6 bases and J by 3 bases, with 12 bases between. Per germline, CDR1 LNHNV and CDR2 YYDKDF (reference sequence). The CDR3 DNA reads as TGTGCCACCAGAGGGGAGGGATACAATCAGCCCCAGCATTTT. It codes for CATRGEGYNQPQHF.

The CDR3 coding sequence is TGCGCCAGCAGCTCCGGGGCCAGCTCTGGGGCCAACGTCCTGACTTTC. It encodes CASSSGASSGANVLTF. This sequence joins TRBV5-1 and TRBJ2-6; D is possibly TRBD1 or TRBD2 (5 bases each). The CDR3 is 16 residues long. Between the trimmed V and J ends, which lost 3 bases and 0 bases, there was a span of 10 bases. Germline CDR1 is SGHRS and CDR2 is YFSETQ.

This clonotype has only a few counts. V usage is TRBV28 and J usage is TRBJ1-6; no firm D call. CDR3 size: 13 residues. The V gene lost 4 bases and the J gene lost 14 bases, with 15 bases spanning the gap. The V gene's germline CDR1 is MDHEN and CDR2 SYDVKM. This CDR3 is CASSWVNSFTLHF. The CDR3 nucleotides are TGTGCCAGCAGTTGGGTCAACAGCTTCACCCTCCACTTT.

This clonotype was seen ten or more times. The CDR3 spells CASSLGQNEKLFF. In nucleotides, the CDR3 is TGCGCCAGCAGCTTGGGACAGAATGAAAAACTGTTTTTT. The chain employs TRBV5-1 and TRBJ1-4; perhaps TRBD1 as D (5 bases). The germline V gene encodes CDR1 SGHRS and CDR2 YFSETQ. V was trimmed by 0 bases and J by 5 bases, leaving 5 bases between them. This CDR3 is built from 13 residues.

The rearrangement links TRBV28 to TRBJ2-5, with D possibly TRBD1 on 7 matching bases. From germline, CDR1 is MDHEN and CDR2 SYDVKM. The CDR3 has 15 residues. The germline V and J ends were trimmed by 3 bases and 5 bases, with 16 bases remaining between them. The CDR3 here is CASSFGQGGKETQYF. The CDR3 DNA follows: TGTGCCAGCAGTTTTGGGCAGGGGGGTAAGGAGACCCAGTACTTC.

The V gene is TRBV28, the J gene TRBJ1-2, with 7 bases fitting TRBD1. J gave up 2 bases and V 4 bases, and 10 bases lay outside the gene matches. The CDR3 runs to 16 residues. Germline assignment: CDR1 MDHEN and CDR2 SYDVKM. The CDR3, as DNA: TGTGCCAGCAGTTCCCCCTCAGGGGGTGGAAACTATGGCTACACCTTC. Protein product: CASSSPSGGGNYGYTF.

This clonotype appeared many times. The chain recombines TRBV2 with TRBJ2-1, with TRBD1 as a possible D gene (6 bases). Looked up from germline, CDR1 is SNHLY and CDR2 is FYNNEI. The CDR3 has 15 amino acids. V was trimmed by 7 bases and J by 4 bases, leaving 17 bases between them. CDR3 sequence (DNA): TGTGCCAGCATTACAGGCAGGGGTAATTACAATGAGCAGTTCTTC. This codes for CASITGRGNYNEQFF. The complete variable domain, with remaining parts taken from reference TRBV2 and TRBJ2-1, reads EPEVTQTPSHQVTQMGQEVILRCVPISNHLYFYWYRQILGQKVEFLVSFYNNEISEKSEIFDDQFSVERPDGSNFTLKIRSTKLEDSAMYFCASITGRGNYNEQFFGPGTRLTVL.

This rearrangement joins TRBV20-1 to TRBJ2-5; no clear D gene. The V gene lost 3 bases and the J gene lost 0 bases, with 5 bases spanning the gap. The CDR3 length is 12 residues. CDR1 is DFQATT, CDR2 SNEGSKA, per germline (reference sequence). The CDR3 bases are TGCAGTGCTAGGAGGAACCAAGAGACCCAGTACTTC. Residues: CSARRNQETQYF.

CDR3 protein: CASSRTGGRTNEKLFF. The DNA for the CDR3 is TGCGCCAGCAGCAGGACAGGGGGCAGAACTAATGAAAAACTGTTTTTT. The J gene is TRBJ1-4, the V gene TRBV5-1; 11 nucleotides line up with TRBD1. Trimming removed 4 bases from V and 1 base from J; junction bases left unmatched: 3. This CDR3 comprises 16 residues. CDR1 SGHRS and CDR2 YFSETQ come from the germline V gene.

This clonotype was seen only a few times. The chain has TRBV5-1 and TRBJ2-7; TRBD1 or TRBD2 may be the D gene (7 bases each). This CDR3 is 15 amino acids long. V was pared by 1 base and J by 6 bases, with 17 bases between. Germline-derived CDR1 and CDR2 are SGHRS and YFSETQ. This CDR3 is CASSLWQGGVGEQYF. DNA for the CDR3: TGCGCCAGCAGCTTGTGGCAGGGGGGGGTTGGCGAGCAGTACTTC.

This sequence joins TRBV5-5 and TRBJ1-2, with D possibly matching TRBD1 (6 bases). This CDR3 has 16 residues. Per germline, CDR1 SGHKS and CDR2 YYEKEE (reference sequence). Between the trimmed V and J ends, which lost 0 bases and 4 bases, there was a span of 16 bases. The CDR3 spells CASSLVSGVPLYGYTF. In DNA form, the CDR3 reads TGTGCCAGCAGCTTGGTTTCAGGGGTCCCACTCTATGGCTACACCTTC.

This clonotype was observed at least ten times. The chain recombines TRBV29-1 with TRBJ2-7, with D uncertain. Germline CDR1 reads SQVTM; CDR2 reads ANQGSEA. CDR3 size: 11 residues. With 1 base removed from V and 4 bases from J, the gap between germline ends came to 5 bases. CDR3: CSVEAGYEQYF. The CDR3 DNA follows: TGCAGCGTTGAAGCCGGTTACGAGCAGTACTTC.

The chain links TRBV2 to TRBJ2-5; maybe TRBD2 (6 bases). This CDR3 contains 14 residues. V lost 8 bases and J lost 4, with 17 bases in between. CDR1 and CDR2 (germline): SNHLY, FYNNEI. The CDR3 bases are TGTGCCAGCGAAGTGGGACTCGGTGGAGAGACCCAGTACTTC. Amino acid sequence: CASEVGLGGETQYF. The whole variable domain, remainder taken from reference TRBV2 and TRBJ2-5, is EPEVTQTPSHQVTQMGQEVILRCVPISNHLYFYWYRQILGQKVEFLVSFYNNEISEKSEIFDDQFSVERPDGSNFTLKIRSTKLEDSAMYFCASEVGLGGETQYFGPGTRLLVL.

This clonotype occurred many times. The rearrangement joins TRBV20-1 to TRBJ1-2, with TRBD1 as a possible D gene (5 bases). The ends were cut back, 6 bases at V and 1 base at J, with 12 bases in the middle. This CDR3 is 13 amino acids long. The V gene's germline CDR1 is DFQATT and CDR2 SNEGSKA (reference sequence). CDR3 nucleotide sequence: TGCAGTGCAAGACAGACCTTTAACTATGGCTACACCTTC. It codes for CSARQTFNYGYTF.

There are many counts of this clonotype. The chain combines TRBV6-5 with TRBJ1-6; the D is unclear. From germline, CDR1 is MNHEY and CDR2 SVGAGI. CDR3 length: 15 residues. V was cut by 2 bases and J by 4 bases, with 9 bases left in between. DNA of the CDR3: TGTGCCAGCAGTTACGGTGTAGCTTATAATTCACCCCTCCACTTT. Residues: CASSYGVAYNSPLHF.

This clonotype has just a few counts. V usage is TRBV9 and J usage is TRBJ2-2; D perhaps matches TRBD1 (5 bases). This CDR3 has 13 amino acids. Germline V CDR1 and CDR2: SGDLS, YYNGEE. V was pared by 5 bases and J by 5 bases, with 10 bases between. The CDR3 protein is CASRKGVTGELFF. The CDR3 DNA is TGTGCCAGCAGAAAAGGGGTTACCGGGGAGCTGTTTTTT. The full variable domain, completed using reference TRBV9 and TRBJ2-2, is DSGVTQTPKHLITATGQRVTLRCSPRSGDLSVYWYQQSLDQGLQFLIQYYNGEERAKGNILERFSAQQFPDLHSELNLSSLELGDSALYFCASRKGVTGELFFGEGSRLTVL.

This clonotype was detected ten times or more. DNA for the CDR3: TGTGCCAGCAGTCGACTAGCGGGAGTGGTAGATACGCAGTATTTT. Its translation is CASSRLAGVVDTQYF. J is TRBJ2-3 and V is TRBV12-3 or TRBV12-4, with 12 positions matching TRBD2. The CDR3 has 15 residues. V shed 5 bases and J 5 bases; nucleotides not matched to a gene: 5.

The sample holds many counts of this clonotype. V usage is TRBV7-3 and J usage is TRBJ2-1; the match to TRBD2 covers 8 bases. Per the germline V gene, CDR1 is SGHTA and CDR2 is FQGTGA. Trimming cost V 0 bases and J 4 bases; bases outside gene matches: 2. The CDR3 has 15 residues. The CDR3 region is CASSLTGGRYNEQFF. As DNA, the CDR3 is TGTGCCAGCAGCTTAACTGGCGGGAGGTACAATGAGCAGTTCTTC.

This clonotype has more than one count but fewer than ten. This chain uses TRBV14 with TRBJ1-1; no clear D gene. This CDR3 spans 14 amino acids. CDR1 and CDR2 from the germline V gene are SGHDN and FVKESK. Trimming left V 0 bases short and J 5 bases short, with 10 bases between. The CDR3 coding sequence is TGTGCCAGCAGCCAAGAGTTGGGCCGAACTGAAGCTTTCTTT. Amino acids: CASSQELGRTEAFF.

This clonotype was seen ten or more times. The chain combines TRBV29-1 with TRBJ1-1, with TRBD1 matching 11 bases. V lost 3 bases, J lost 5 bases, and 2 bases stayed unmatched. The CDR3 is 13 amino acids. CDR1 and CDR2 from the germline V gene are SQVTM and ANQGSEA. For the CDR3, the DNA is TGCAGCGTTGACCGGGACAGGGGGACTGAAGCTTTCTTT. Encoded protein: CSVDRDRGTEAFF.

The chain couples TRBV20-1 to TRBJ1-3; weak D call: TRBD1 (6 bases). The germline gives CDR1 DFQATT, CDR2 SNEGSKA (reference sequence). The CDR3 sequence is 14 residues long. V was shortened by 3 bases and J by 1 base, with 10 bases between the two germline ends. As DNA, the CDR3 is TGCAGTGCTAGGACAGGAGGATCTGGAAACACCATATATTTT. Translation: CSARTGGSGNTIYF.

This clonotype occurred many times. J is TRBJ1-1 and V is TRBV5-6; D possibly corresponds to TRBD1 (5 bases). V was cut by 3 bases and J by 6 bases, with 12 bases left in between. This CDR3 is 13 amino acids long. CDR1 SGHDT and CDR2 YYEEEE come from the germline V gene. DNA for the CDR3: TGTGCCAGCAGCTGGGGGATTAGGGCTGAAGCTTTCTTT. Translation gives CASSWGIRAEAFF.

The sample holds many counts of this clonotype. V usage is TRBV29-1 and J usage is TRBJ2-1; D is possibly TRBD1 (5 bases). This CDR3 comprises 12 residues. V was trimmed by 5 bases and J by 5 bases, leaving 10 bases between them. From germline, CDR1 is SQVTM and CDR2 ANQGSEA. For the CDR3, the DNA is TGCAGCGTTCAGGGCCAAGACAATGAGCAGTTCTTC. Translating gives CSVQGQDNEQFF.